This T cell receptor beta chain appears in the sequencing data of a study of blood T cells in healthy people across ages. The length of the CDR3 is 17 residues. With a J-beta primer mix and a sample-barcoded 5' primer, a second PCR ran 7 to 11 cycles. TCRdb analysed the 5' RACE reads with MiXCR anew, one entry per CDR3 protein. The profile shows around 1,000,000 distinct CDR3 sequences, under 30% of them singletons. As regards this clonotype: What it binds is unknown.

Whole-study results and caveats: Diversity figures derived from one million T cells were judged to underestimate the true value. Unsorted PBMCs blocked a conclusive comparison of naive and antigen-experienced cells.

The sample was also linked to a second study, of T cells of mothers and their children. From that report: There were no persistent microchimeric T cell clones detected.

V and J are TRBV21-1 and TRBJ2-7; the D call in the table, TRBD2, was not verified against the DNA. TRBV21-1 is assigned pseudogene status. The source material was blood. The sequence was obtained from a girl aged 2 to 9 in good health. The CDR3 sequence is CASSKRASGSRRNEQYF. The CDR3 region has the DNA TGTGCCAGCAGCAAACGGGCTAGCGGGAGTCGGAGGAACGAGCAGTACTTC.